This T cell receptor beta chain was identified during a study of blood T cell repertoires in COVID-19. Study overall: Specimens from acute and convalescent COVID-19 originated in the United States, Italy and Spain.

V was cut by 0 bases and J by 7 bases, with 7 bases left in between. The germline CDR1 and CDR2 sequences are MNHNS and SASEGT. The CDR3 covers 13 residues. As processed by the authors: Nucleated cell counts were estimated from reference gene primer amplification. TCRdb's copy holds only in-frame clones and misses some; the assay was immunoSEQ multiplex PCR. That table furnishes V, J and clone size, whereas the DNA furnished D and trimming. The repertoire holds over 100,000 clones, with about four fifths as singletons. V gene TRBV6-1 combines with J gene TRBJ1-5; D ambiguous. The sequencing sample was made of peripheral blood. The clonotype comes from a woman aged 55-69 years with active or convalescent COVID-19. This chain's CDR3 is CASSEATQQPQHF. CDR3 DNA: TGTGCCAGCAGTGAAGCGACTCAACAGCCCCAGCATTTT.